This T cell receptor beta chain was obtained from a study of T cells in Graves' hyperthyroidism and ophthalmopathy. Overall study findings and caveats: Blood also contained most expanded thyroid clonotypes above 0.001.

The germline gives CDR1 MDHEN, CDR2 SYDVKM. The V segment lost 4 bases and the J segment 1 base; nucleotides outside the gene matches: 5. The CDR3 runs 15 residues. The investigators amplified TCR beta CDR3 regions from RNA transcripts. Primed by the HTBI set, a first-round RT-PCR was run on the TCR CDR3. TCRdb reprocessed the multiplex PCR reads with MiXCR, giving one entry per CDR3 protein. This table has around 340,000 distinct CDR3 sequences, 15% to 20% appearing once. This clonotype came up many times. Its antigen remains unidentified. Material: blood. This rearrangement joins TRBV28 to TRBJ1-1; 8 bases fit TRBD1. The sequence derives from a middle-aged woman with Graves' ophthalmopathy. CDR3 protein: CASSYNRGGNTEAFF. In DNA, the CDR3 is TGTGCCAGCAGTTACAACAGGGGGGGGAACACTGAAGCTTTCTTT.